This TCR beta chain was obtained from a study of identical twins. Findings of the study overall: Carriage of fewer insertions was seen in abundant cord blood beta clonotypes, whereas memory repertoires showed none. Twins shared out-of-frame alpha sequences with excess low generation probability.

This clonotype has just a few counts. Its antigen is currently unknown. All donors comprised healthy Caucasians. TCRdb passed the 5' RACE reads through MiXCR, listing each CDR3 protein once. The sample has hundreds of thousands of distinct CDR3 sequences; roughly 7% are singletons. Trimming removed 6 bases from V and 7 bases from J; junction bases left unmatched: 12. Per the germline V gene, CDR1 is DFQATT and CDR2 is SNEGSKA (reference sequence). The CDR3 is 15 amino acids. These data were also filed under a second study, of yellow fever vaccine responses in identical twins.

This sequence was found in a woman between 18 and 29 years old in good health. The J gene is TRBJ2-1, the V gene TRBV20-1, with TRBD2 matching over 10 bases. The specimen sequenced was memory (CD45RO+) T cells sorted from blood. CDR3 DNA sequence: TGCAGTGCCAAAACCCTAGCGGGAGCCAAGAATGAGCAGTTCTTC. The encoded protein is CSAKTLAGAKNEQFF.